The rows below give T cell receptor beta chains drawn from one sample of a study of CD8 T cells in Susac syndrome. TCRdb re-called the immunoSEQ multiplex PCR reads with MiXCR, one entry per CDR3 protein. The table has about 69,000 distinct CDR3 sequences, over 75% seen once. Sample: CD8+ T cells from PBMCs. These receptors all stem from a human donor with multiple sclerosis. The CDR3 runs from the conserved cysteine through the conserved F or W. The D gene is left open where the match is weak.

NA,TRBV7-2,TRBJ2-1,TGTGCCAGCAGCTTAGGTCGGGGGGCTAATGAGCAGTTCTTC,CASSLGRGANEQFF
NA,TRBV12-3/TRBV12-4,TRBJ1-5,TGTGCCAGCAGTTTTCTCCGGCATCAGCCCCAGCATTTT,CASSFLRHQPQHF
NA,TRBV3-1,TRBJ2-5,TGTGCCAGCAGAGAGGGACTTCAAGAGACCCAGTACTTC,CASREGLQETQYF
TRBD1,TRBV6-5,TRBJ2-5,TGTGCCAGCAGGAGGACAGGGGAGGAAGGGGAGACCCAGTACTTC,CASRRTGEEGETQYF
NA,TRBV27,TRBJ2-4,TGTGCCAGCAGTCCGACACAGGCACAGTCGATAAACATTCAGTACTTC,CASSPTQAQSINIQYF
NA,TRBV23-1,TRBJ1-4,NA,CASSQERTPGKNCFF
TRBD1,TRBV5-1,TRBJ2-7,TGCGCCAGCACCAGGGACAGGGGCTACGAGCAGTACTTC,CASTRDRGYEQYF
NA,TRBV7-9,TRBJ2-7,TGTGCCAGCAGCTTTGCAGAGACCTACGAGCAGTACTTC,CASSFAETYEQYF
TRBD1,TRBV28,TRBJ1-2,TGTGCCAGCAGTAGTATACAGGGGGCGTACCCCTATGGCTACACCTTC,CASSSIQGAYPYGYTF
TRBD1,TRBV20-1,TRBJ1-5,TGCAGTGCCCCGAACGGGACAGGGTTCGGGCAGCCCCAGCATTTT,CSAPNGTGFGQPQHF
NA,TRBV9,TRBJ2-1,TGTGCCAGCAGCGTAGGAGGGGGGCCCTCCAATGAGCAGTTCTTC,CASSVGGGPSNEQFF
NA,TRBV12-3/TRBV12-4,TRBJ2-7,TGTGCCAGCAGCTTTTCGGAATTCTACGAGCAGTACTTC,CASSFSEFYEQYF